The rows below give T cell receptor beta chains drawn from one sample of a study of response to subunit inactivated influenza vaccine. TCRdb processed the RT-PCR reads anew with MiXCR; each CDR3 protein has one entry. The sample records some 800,000 distinct CDR3 sequences, around 20% being singletons. The source was PBMCs from blood, collected 5 days after vaccination. The receptors originated from a man aged 45-65 years who received an inactivated influenza vaccine. CDR3s include the opening cysteine and the closing phenylalanine or tryptophan. D genes are given only for firm matches. Not every row has a clone size; where given, it reads once, few, many or a size class.

size	V	D	J	CDR3	DNA
-	TRBV20-1	-	TRBJ2-1	CSAPVLGGAHYNEQFF	TGCAGTGCTCCGGTTTTGGGGGGGGCCCACTACAATGAGCAGTTCTTC
-	TRBV6-4	TRBD1	TRBJ2-1	CASSQDRGGTGEQFF	TGTGCCAGCAGTCAAGACAGGGGTGGCACGGGTGAGCAGTTCTTC
-	TRBV7-8	-	TRBJ2-7	CASTPGQKYEQYF	TGTGCCAGCACCCCAGGCCAGAAATACGAGCAGTACTTC
few	TRBV9	-	TRBJ2-5	CASSVVGLVAGETQYF	TGTGCCAGCAGCGTAGTAGGGCTAGTGGCGGGAGAGACCCAGTACTTC
-	TRBV3-1	-	TRBJ2-7	CASSREGLAYEQYF	TGTGCCAGCAGCCGCGAGGGTTTGGCCTACGAGCAGTACTTC
few	TRBV29-1	-	TRBJ1-2	CSTKSGSGNYGYTF	TGCAGCACCAAATCAGGCAGTGGAAACTATGGCTACACCTTC
-	TRBV6-1	TRBD1	TRBJ2-6	CASSSGQGWSGANVLTF	TGTGCCAGCAGCTCGGGACAGGGTTGGTCTGGGGCCAACGTCCTGACTTTC
-	TRBV28	-	TRBJ2-3	CASRPGLPADTQYF	TGTGCCAGCAGGCCGGGCCTTCCCGCGGATACGCAGTATTTT
-	TRBV20-1	-	TRBJ2-2	CSARDLRARNTGELFF	TGCAGTGCTAGAGACCTCCGGGCCCGTAACACCGGGGAGCTGTTTTTT
few	TRBV11-2	TRBD2	TRBJ2-7	CASSFRIARTSEPYEQYF	TGTGCCAGCAGCTTCAGAATCGCCAGGACTAGCGAACCCTACGAGCAGTACTTC
few	TRBV20-1	-	TRBJ2-3	CSARDGGGPSDTQYF	TGCAGTGCTAGAGATGGGGGGGGGCCTTCAGATACGCAGTATTTT
few	TRBV7-2	TRBD1	TRBJ2-7	CASSFPPGQGDEQYF	TGTGCCAGCAGCTTCCCGCCGGGACAGGGTGACGAGCAGTACTTC
-	TRBV5-1	-	TRBJ2-3	CASHTGAEDTQYF	TGCGCCAGCCATACGGGGGCTGAAGATACGCAGTATTTT
-	TRBV27	TRBD2	TRBJ2-1	CASSSRLAGSNEQFF	TGTGCCAGCAGTTCCAGACTAGCGGGGTCCAATGAGCAGTTCTTC
few	TRBV13	-	TRBJ2-7	CASSLESELYGQYF	TGTGCCAGCAGCTTAGAATCCGAACTCTACGGGCAGTACTTC
-	TRBV5-6	TRBD1	TRBJ2-7	CASSGQGAQYF	TGTGCCAGCAGTGGACAGGGCGCGCAGTACTTC
-	TRBV28	TRBD1	TRBJ1-1	CASSSQGAPSEAFF	TGTGCCAGCAGTTCCCAGGGGGCGCCGAGTGAAGCTTTCTTT
-	TRBV11-1	TRBD2	TRBJ2-3	CASSRHPGLGIPPPVTDTQYF	TGTGCCAGCAGCAGACACCCGGGACTAGGGATCCCCCCCCCGGTTACAGATACGCAGTATTTT
few	TRBV6-1	-	TRBJ1-5	CASLYRGGNQPQHF	TGTGCCAGCCTATATAGGGGGGGCAATCAGCCCCAGCATTTT
few	TRBV10-3	-	TRBJ2-1	CAIMRGDRAYNEQFF	TGTGCCATCATGCGGGGGGACAGGGCCTACAATGAGCAGTTCTTC
-	TRBV12-3/TRBV12-4	-	TRBJ2-2	CASGRKQNTGELFF	TGTGCCAGCGGGAGAAAGCAGAACACCGGGGAGCTGTTTTTT
once	TRBV29-1	-	TRBJ1-1	CSGLRGGTEAFF	TGCAGCGGCCTCAGGGGTGGAACTGAAGCTTTCTTT
-	TRBV9	TRBD2	TRBJ2-5	CASSASSGSQETQYF	TGTGCCAGCAGCGCTTCTAGCGGGTCGCAAGAGACCCAGTACTTC
few	TRBV6-2/TRBV6-3	TRBD2	TRBJ2-7	CASSPRTSGGPYEQYF	TGTGCCAGCAGTCCCAGGACTAGCGGGGGACCTTACGAGCAGTACTTC
-	TRBV12-3/TRBV12-4	-	TRBJ2-7	CASRPAGQPYEQYF	TGTGCCAGCAGGCCGGCGGGACAGCCCTACGAGCAGTACTTC
few	TRBV6-1	TRBD1	TRBJ1-1	CASSPFDRGGGWNTEAFF	TGTGCCAGCAGTCCTTTCGACAGGGGCGGGGGCTGGAACACTGAAGCTTTCTTT
few	TRBV7-9	-	TRBJ1-4	CASSWRGGRGSEKLFF	TGTGCCAGCAGCTGGAGAGGGGGAAGGGGAAGTGAAAAACTGTTTTTT
-	TRBV20-1	-	TRBJ1-6	CSASPVDNSPLHF	TGCAGTGCTAGCCCGGTCGATAATTCACCCCTCCACTTT
-	TRBV7-2	-	TRBJ2-7	CASSSQPPKGFYEQYF	TGTGCCAGCAGCTCACAGCCCCCCAAGGGGTTTTACGAGCAGTACTTC
few	TRBV5-1	-	TRBJ2-7	CASSANRGEQYF	TGCGCCAGCAGCGCTAATCGTGGCGAGCAGTACTTC
-	TRBV7-9	-	TRBJ2-5	CASSPRVGYKQETQYF	TGTGCCAGCAGCCCCAGGGTGGGGTACAAGCAAGAGACCCAGTACTTC
-	TRBV10-3	-	TRBJ2-3	CAIQLDPSTDTQYF	TGTGCCATTCAATTGGACCCTAGCACAGATACGCAGTATTTT
-	TRBV15	-	TRBJ2-5	CATSTRRTGIGTQYF	TGTGCCACCAGCACAAGACGGACTGGAATAGGGACCCAGTACTTC